This T cell receptor (beta chain) was sequenced for a study of cytomegalovirus exposure and HLA in healthy donors. Study-level background: Of 398 genotyped donors, 81% clustered with self-reported Caucasian donors. Study results and caveats: What TCR beta sequences reportedly achieved was accurate prediction of HLA-A and HLA-B alleles in most subjects. A few chains tied to CMV proved CMV antigen-specific in vitro. Judged likely to be a sequencing artifact was a cluster of highly shared sequence variants.

Researchers ran the PCR with 60 Vbeta and 13 Jbeta primers. The method was immunoSEQ multiplex PCR; TCRdb's version includes in-frame clones alone and lacks a portion of them. This sample yields approximately 120,000 clones, of which over 60% are seen a single time; around 13% belongs to the top ten. CDR1 LNHDA and CDR2 SQIVND come from the germline V gene (reference sequence). The V gene lost 6 bases and the J gene lost 0 bases, with 12 bases spanning the gap. The CDR3 has 15 residues. Concerning this clone itself: The antigen is unknown.

Source material: PBMCs. The clonotype comes from a woman aged 60-75 years in good health and CMV-seropositive. V and J are TRBV19 and TRBJ1-5, with D tentatively TRBD1 (6 bases). In nucleotides, the CDR3 is TGTGCCAGTAGACGGACAGCTGATAGCAATCAGCCCCAGCATTTT. It specifies CASRRTADSNQPQHF.